This T cell receptor (beta chain) was captured in a study of blood T cell repertoires in COVID-19 (TCRdb year 2020). Study-wide context: Collaborator samples came from the United States, Italy and Spain and covered acute and convalescent phases of COVID-19. The material from the prospective study consisted of cDNA or gDNA derived from T cells, B-cell-depleted T cells, or PBMCs. Subjects who had been exposed to COVID-19, were actively infected with it, or had recovered from it provided the deeply sampled blood TCRbeta repertoires that made up the dataset. The repertoires were released in a freely available public database meant as a resource for research on the immune response to SARS-CoV-2. The samples were drawn from two sources: the first 160 participants of the ongoing ImmuneRACE study, and 1,200 or so subjects contributed by 6 global collaborators. Sample metadata almost always included a de-identified subject ID, COVID-19 status, age in years and sex. Where HLA class I and class II types were available, the types were taken from metadata supplied by the sample provider, not from assay-based typing. Findings and caveats that apply to the study as a whole: Clinical and demographic metadata were provided uncurated, with the amount varying by source and participant.

TCRbeta CDR3 regions were amplified from genomic DNA using the immunoSEQ Assay, a bias-controlled multiplex PCR. On the study's bioinformatics: The number of nucleated cells in each sample was estimated by amplification of reference gene primers within the assay. To quantify the absolute abundance of each unique TCRbeta CDR3 rearrangement, sequence reads were collapsed and filtered. For each sample, productive Simpson clonality was calculated as the square root of Simpson's diversity index across productive rearrangements. The table was pulled from immuneACCESS by TCRdb, which kept in-frame rearrangements only. Such tables lose some clones; where checked, under half of the loss comes from unresolved V genes, and the rest has no known cause. The DNA was the basis for D and trimming; V, J and clone size are from that table. The sample table shows 150,000 to 200,000 clones, and about 72% are seen once. 17% of the sample belongs to the ten largest clones.

In the prospective study, participants were about 18 to 89 years old, resided in about 25 geographic areas of the United States, and were enrolled through a virtual design. In the prospective study, participants were assigned to cohorts based on the clinical history participants reported in a screening survey and a study questionnaire. For ImmuneRACE Cohort 3, a participant was defined as recovered based on two consecutive negative NP/OP PCR tests, clearance by a healthcare professional, or resolution of symptoms. In the prospective study, mobile phlebotomists collected whole blood, serum and a nasopharyngeal or oropharyngeal swab from each participant. Prospective study participants could optionally give additional blood draws and questionnaires over an approximately 2-month period. Before DNA extraction, prospective study blood samples were shipped either frozen or at room temperature. Points on this clone: This receptor's antigen is unknown. No clone much larger than this one lies a single base away; base qualities are absent.

A distance of 8 bases separates the germline ends of V and J, which lose 5 bases and 0 bases respectively. From its cysteine to its phenylalanine, the CDR3 spans 14 amino acids. The entry retains the CDR3 DNA only, 42 bases that are in frame from base 1. The germline V gene supplies CDR1 SGHTA and CDR2 FQGNSA. The sequenced material came from PBMCs or T cells enriched from blood (not recorded which). Recombination linked TRBV7-2 to TRBJ1-5; the D gene assignment is ambiguous. The sequence came from a woman aged 45-65 years who had recovered from COVID-19. The DNA is TGTGCCAGCAGCGAGTTAGTTAGCAATCAGCCCCAGCATTTT. This is translated as CASSELVSNQPQHF.